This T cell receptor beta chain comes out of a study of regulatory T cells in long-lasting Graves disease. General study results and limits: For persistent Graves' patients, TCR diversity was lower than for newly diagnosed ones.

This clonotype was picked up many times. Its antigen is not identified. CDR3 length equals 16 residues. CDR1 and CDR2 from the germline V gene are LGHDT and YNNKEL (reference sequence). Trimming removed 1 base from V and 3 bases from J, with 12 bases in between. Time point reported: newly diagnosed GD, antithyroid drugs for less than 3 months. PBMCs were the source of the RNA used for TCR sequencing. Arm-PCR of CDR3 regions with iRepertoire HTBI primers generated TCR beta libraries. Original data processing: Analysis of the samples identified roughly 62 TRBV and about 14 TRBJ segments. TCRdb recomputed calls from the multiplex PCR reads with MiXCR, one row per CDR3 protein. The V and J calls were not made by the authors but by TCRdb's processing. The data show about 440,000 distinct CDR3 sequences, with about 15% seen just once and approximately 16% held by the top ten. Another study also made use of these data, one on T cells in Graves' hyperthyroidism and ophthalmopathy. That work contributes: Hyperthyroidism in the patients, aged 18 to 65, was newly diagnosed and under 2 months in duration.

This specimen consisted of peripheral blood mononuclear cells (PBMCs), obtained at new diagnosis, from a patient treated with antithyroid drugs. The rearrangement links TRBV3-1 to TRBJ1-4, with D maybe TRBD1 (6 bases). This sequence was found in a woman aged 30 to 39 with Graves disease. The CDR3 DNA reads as TGTGCCAGCAGCCAAGTAGCCAGGGGACCTAATGAAAAACTGTTTTTT. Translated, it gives CASSQVARGPNEKLFF.